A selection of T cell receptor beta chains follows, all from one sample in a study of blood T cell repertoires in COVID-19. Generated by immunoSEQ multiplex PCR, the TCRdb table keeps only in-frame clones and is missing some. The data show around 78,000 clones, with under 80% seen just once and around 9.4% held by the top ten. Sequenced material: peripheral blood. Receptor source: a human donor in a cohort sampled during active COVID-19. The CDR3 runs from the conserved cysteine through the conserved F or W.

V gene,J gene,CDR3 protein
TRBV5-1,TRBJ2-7,CASSASETSSYEQYF
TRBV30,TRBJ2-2,CAWSRRTFKVGELFF
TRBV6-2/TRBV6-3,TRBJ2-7,CASSPLAGGQYEQYF
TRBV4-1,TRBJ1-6,CASSQEGGNSPLHF
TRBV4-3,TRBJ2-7,CASSLLRTPSYEQYF
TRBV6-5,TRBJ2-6,CASMTPRAGANVLTF
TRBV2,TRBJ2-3,CASSELLAGPTDTQYF
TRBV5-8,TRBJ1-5,CASSLYPGQYNQPQHF
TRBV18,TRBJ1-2,CASSPAAGNYGYTF
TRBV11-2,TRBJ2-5,CASSLVGAEMETQYF
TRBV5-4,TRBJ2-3,CASSLSGIGTQYF
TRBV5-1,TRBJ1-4,CASSSGTATNEKLFF